The clone carrying this T cell receptor (beta chain) has only a few counts. This sample is part of a study of high-grade serous ovarian cancer treatment subgroups. Tumor samples were taken before definitive surgery or chemotherapy. V was clipped by 7 bases and J by 4 bases; unmatched bases: 4. The CDR3 has 14 residues. Germline values: CDR1 SEHNR, CDR2 FQNEAQ (reference sequence). Clones were read by immunoSEQ multiplex PCR, and TCRdb kept only the in-frame ones, dropping some. Of tens of thousands of clones in the sample, about 81% were seen once. Specimen: tumor tissue. The sequence came from a human donor with high-grade serous ovarian cancer. The gene calls are TRBV7-9 and TRBJ1-1; 12 bases are a match to TRBD1. CDR3 in amino acids: CASIGTGGGTEAFF. The CDR3 DNA reads as TGTGCCAGCATCGGGACAGGGGGCGGCACTGAAGCTTTCTTT.